This T cell receptor (beta chain) was recovered during a study of blood T cells in healthy people across ages. About the study: About one barcoded beta molecule was captured per two T cells (by template switching).

The CDR3 spans 12 residues. Combining a sample-barcoded 5' primer with a J-beta primer mix, a second PCR ran for about 7 to 11 cycles. From each sample, at least 2.5 million paired-end reads containing CDR3 were obtained. TCRdb reprocessed the 5' RACE reads via MiXCR and lists one record per CDR3 protein. The sample yields around 790,000 distinct CDR3 sequences, 40% to 50% seen once. Total RNA, at least 5.5 micrograms per sample, came from PBMCs. This clonotype was detected once. Its antigen is still unknown. A much bigger clone sits one base away, suggesting this may be a read error. Notes on the study in general: No one knew whether donors had CMV, which possibly confounded expanded clonotype changes.

This TCR came from a man aged 55 to 70 in good health. V gene TRBV12-3 or TRBV12-4 combines with J gene TRBJ1-2; D remains ambiguous. Material: blood. CDR3 coding DNA: TGTGCCAGCAGTTTATCTAACTATGGCTACAGCTTC. Protein sequence: CASSLSNYGYSF.